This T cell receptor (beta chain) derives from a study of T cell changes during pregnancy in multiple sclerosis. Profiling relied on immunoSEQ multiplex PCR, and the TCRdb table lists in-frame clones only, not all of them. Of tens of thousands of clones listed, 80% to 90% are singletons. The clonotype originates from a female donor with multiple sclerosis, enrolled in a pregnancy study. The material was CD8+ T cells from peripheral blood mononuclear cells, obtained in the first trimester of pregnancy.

CDR3 DNA: TGTGCCAGCAGACAATCCGGGACAGCTAACTACGAGCAGTACTTC. Translating gives CASRQSGTANYEQYF. The V gene is TRBV5-6, the J gene TRBJ2-7, with 7 bases lining up with TRBD1. V was pared by 5 bases and J by 3 bases, with 11 bases of the junction left unmatched. Looked up from germline, CDR1 is SGHDT and CDR2 is YYEEEE. The CDR3 is 15 residues long.